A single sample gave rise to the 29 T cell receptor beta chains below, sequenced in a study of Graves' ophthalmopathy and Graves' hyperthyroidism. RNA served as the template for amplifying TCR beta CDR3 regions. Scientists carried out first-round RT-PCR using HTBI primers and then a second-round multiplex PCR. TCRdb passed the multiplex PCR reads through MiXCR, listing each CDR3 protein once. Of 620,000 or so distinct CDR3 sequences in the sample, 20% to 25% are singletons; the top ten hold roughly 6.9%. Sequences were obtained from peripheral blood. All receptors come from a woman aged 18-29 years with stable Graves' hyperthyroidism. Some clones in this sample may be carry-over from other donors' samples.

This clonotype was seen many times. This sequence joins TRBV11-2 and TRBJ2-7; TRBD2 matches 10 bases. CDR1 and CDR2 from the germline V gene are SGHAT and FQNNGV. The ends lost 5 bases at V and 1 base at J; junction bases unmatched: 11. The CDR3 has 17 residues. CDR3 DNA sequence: TGTGCCAGCAGCCCGCTAAAAACTAGCGGGGTTTCCTACGAGCAGTACTTC. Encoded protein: CASSPLKTSGVSYEQYF.

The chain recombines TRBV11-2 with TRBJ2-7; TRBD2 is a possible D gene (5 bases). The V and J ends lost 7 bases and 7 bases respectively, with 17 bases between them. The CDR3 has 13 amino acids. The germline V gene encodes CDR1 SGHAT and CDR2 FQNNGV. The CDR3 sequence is CASKRGGLGEQYF. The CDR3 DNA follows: TGTGCCAGCAAGCGTGGCGGGTTAGGTGAGCAGTACTTC. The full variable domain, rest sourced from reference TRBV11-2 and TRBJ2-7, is EAGVAQSPRYKIIEKRQSVAFWCNPISGHATLYWYQQILGQGPKLLIQFQNNGVVDDSQLPKDRFSAERLKGVDSTLKIQPAKLEDSAVYLCASKRGGLGEQYFGPGTRLTVT.

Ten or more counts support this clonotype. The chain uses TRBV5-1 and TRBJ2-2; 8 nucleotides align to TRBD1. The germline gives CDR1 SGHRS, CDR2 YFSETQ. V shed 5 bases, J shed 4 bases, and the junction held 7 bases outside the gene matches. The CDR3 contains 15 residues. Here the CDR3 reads CASRDRGRGTGELFF. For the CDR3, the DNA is TGCGCCAGCAGAGACAGGGGACGCGGCACCGGGGAGCTGTTTTTT.

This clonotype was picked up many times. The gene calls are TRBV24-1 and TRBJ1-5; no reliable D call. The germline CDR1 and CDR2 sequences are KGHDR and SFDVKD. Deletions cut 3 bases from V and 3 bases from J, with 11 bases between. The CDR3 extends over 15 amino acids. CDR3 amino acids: CATSDLSTPNQPQHF. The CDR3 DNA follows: TGTGCCACCAGTGATCTCTCGACACCCAATCAGCCCCAGCATTTT.

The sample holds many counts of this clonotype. The CDR3 reads CASSTPREALNTEAFF. As DNA, the CDR3 is TGTGCCAGCAGTACCCCCCGGGAGGCACTGAACACTGAAGCTTTCTTT. The rearrangement joins TRBV28 to TRBJ1-1; D is unresolved. This CDR3 contains 16 residues. Per the germline V gene, CDR1 is MDHEN and CDR2 is SYDVKM. The ends were cut back, 5 bases at V and 0 bases at J, with 16 bases in the middle.

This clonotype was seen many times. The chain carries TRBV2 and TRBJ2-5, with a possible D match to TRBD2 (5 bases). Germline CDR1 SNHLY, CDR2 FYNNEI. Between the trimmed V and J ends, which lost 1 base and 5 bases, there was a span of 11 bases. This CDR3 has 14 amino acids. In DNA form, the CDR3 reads TGTGCCAGCAGTGAAGGTCTAGCTGAGGAGACCCAGTACTTC. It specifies CASSEGLAEETQYF.

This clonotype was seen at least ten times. The CDR3, as DNA: TGTGCCAGCAGTGAACTACAGAATCAGCCCCAGCATTTT. Translating gives CASSELQNQPQHF. The rearrangement joins TRBV6-1 to TRBJ1-5; D remains ambiguous. CDR1 is MNHNS, CDR2 SASEGT, per germline. V was trimmed by 2 bases and J by 4 bases, leaving 6 bases between them. The CDR3 has 13 residues.

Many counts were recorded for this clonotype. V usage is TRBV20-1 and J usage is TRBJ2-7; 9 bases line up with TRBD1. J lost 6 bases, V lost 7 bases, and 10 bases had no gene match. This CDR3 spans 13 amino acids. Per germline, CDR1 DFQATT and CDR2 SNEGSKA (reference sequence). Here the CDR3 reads CSVPGTGWIEQYF. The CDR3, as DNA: TGCAGTGTTCCCGGGACAGGGTGGATCGAGCAGTACTTC.

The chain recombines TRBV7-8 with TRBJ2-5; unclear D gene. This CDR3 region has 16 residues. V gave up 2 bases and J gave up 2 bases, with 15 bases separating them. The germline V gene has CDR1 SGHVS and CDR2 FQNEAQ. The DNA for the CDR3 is TGTGCCAGCAGCTTACAGCCCTCGCCCTTTCAAGAGACCCAGTACTTC. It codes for CASSLQPSPFQETQYF.

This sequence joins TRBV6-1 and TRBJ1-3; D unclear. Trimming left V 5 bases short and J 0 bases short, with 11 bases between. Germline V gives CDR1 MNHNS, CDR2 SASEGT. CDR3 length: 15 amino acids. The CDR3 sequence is CASSKRTVSGNTIYF. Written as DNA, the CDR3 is TGTGCCAGCAGTAAAAGGACGGTCTCTGGAAACACCATATATTTT.

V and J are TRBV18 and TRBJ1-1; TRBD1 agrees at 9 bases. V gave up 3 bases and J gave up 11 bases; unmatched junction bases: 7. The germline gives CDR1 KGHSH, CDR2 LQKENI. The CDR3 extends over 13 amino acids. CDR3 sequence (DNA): TGTGCCAGCTCACCGGGACAGGGCGGTGGGGCTTTCTTT. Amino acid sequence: CASSPGQGGGAFF.

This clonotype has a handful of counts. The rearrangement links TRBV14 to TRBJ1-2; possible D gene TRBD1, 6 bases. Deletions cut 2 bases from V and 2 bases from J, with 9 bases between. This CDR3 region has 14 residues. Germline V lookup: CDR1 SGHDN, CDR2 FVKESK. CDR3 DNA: TGTGCCAGCAGCCAAATAGGACAGAACTATGGCTACACCTTC. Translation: CASSQIGQNYGYTF.

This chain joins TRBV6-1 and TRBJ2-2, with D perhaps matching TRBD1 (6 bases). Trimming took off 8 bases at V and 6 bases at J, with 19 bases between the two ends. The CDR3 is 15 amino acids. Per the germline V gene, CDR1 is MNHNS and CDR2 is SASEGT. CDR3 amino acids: CASVFLQGFPGELFF. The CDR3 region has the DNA TGTGCCAGCGTATTTTTACAGGGATTTCCCGGGGAGCTGTTTTTT.

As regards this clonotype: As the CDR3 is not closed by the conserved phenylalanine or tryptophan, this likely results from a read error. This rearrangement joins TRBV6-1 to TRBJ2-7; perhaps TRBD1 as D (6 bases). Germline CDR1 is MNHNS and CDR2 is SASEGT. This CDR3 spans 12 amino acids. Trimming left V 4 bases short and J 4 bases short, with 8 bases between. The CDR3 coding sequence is TGTGCCAGCAGTGTGACAGGTTACGAGCAGTACTGC. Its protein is CASSVTGYEQYC.

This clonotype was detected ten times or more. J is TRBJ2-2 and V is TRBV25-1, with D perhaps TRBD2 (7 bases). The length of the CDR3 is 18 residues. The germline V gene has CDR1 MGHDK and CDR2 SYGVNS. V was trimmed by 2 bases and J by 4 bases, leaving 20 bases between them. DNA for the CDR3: TGTGCCAGCAGTGAAGTTTTAGGGGGGGGCGCGATCACCGGGGAGCTGTTTTTT. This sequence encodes CASSEVLGGGAITGELFF. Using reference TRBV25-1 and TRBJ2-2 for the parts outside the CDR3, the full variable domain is EADIYQTPRYLVIGTGKKITLECSQTMGHDKMYWYQQDPGMELHLIHYSYGVNSTEKGDLSSESTVSRIRTEHFPLTLESARPSHTSQYLCASSEVLGGGAITGELFFGEGSRLTVL.

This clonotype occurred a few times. The CDR3 sequence: CASSLAFEPQHF. CDR3 nucleotide sequence: TGTGCCAGCAGCTTAGCTTTTGAGCCCCAGCATTTT. V gene TRBV7-2 combines with J gene TRBJ1-5; D not certain. CDR3 length: 12 residues. V was clipped by 0 bases and J by 8 bases, with 5 bases between them. CDR1 and CDR2 (germline): SGHTA, FQGNSA.

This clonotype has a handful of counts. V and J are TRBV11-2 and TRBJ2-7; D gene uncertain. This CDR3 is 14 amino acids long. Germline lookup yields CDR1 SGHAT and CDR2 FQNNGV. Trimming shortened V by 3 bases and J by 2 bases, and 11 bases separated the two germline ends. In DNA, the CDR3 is TGTGCCAGCAGCTTCACGGGCTTGACCTACGAGCAGTACTTC. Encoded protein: CASSFTGLTYEQYF.

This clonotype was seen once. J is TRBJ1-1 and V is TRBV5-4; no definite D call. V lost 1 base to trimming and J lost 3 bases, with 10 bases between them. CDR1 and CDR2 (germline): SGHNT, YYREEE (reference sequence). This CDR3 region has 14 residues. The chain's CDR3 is CASSLSSFDTEAFF. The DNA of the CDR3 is TGTGCCAGCAGCTTGAGTAGTTTTGACACTGAAGCTTTCTTT.

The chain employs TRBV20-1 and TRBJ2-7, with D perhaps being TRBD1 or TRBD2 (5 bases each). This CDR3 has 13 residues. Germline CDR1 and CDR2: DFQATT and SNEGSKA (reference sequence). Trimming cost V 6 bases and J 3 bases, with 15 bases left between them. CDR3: CSAVRDGSYEQYF. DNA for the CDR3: TGCAGTGCAGTCAGGGACGGTAGCTACGAGCAGTACTTC.

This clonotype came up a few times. In DNA form, the CDR3 reads TGTGCCAGCAGTGAACCCTTGGGGCTCAGCCACGAGCAGTACTTC. Protein product: CASSEPLGLSHEQYF. The V gene is TRBV25-1, the J gene TRBJ2-7; D possibly corresponds to TRBD1 (5 bases). The germline V and J ends were trimmed by 2 bases and 5 bases, with 16 bases remaining between them. The germline gives CDR1 MGHDK, CDR2 SYGVNS. The CDR3 is made up of 15 amino acids.

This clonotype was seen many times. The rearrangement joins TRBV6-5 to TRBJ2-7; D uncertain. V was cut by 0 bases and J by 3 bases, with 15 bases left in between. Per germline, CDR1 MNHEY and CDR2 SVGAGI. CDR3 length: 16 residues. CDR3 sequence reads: CASSYSGPDVGYEQYF. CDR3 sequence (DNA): TGTGCCAGCAGTTACTCCGGACCGGACGTAGGCTACGAGCAGTACTTC.

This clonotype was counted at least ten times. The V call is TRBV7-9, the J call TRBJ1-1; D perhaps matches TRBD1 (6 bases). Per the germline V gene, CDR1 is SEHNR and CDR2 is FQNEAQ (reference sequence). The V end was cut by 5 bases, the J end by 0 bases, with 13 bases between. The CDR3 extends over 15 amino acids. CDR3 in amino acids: CASSPWTVLNTEAFF. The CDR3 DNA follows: TGTGCCAGCAGCCCCTGGACAGTTTTGAACACTGAAGCTTTCTTT.

The CDR3 DNA follows: TGTGCCTGGAGTCACAGCTTTAACACTGAAGCTTTCTTT. Translating it yields CAWSHSFNTEAFF. The chain couples TRBV30 to TRBJ1-1; D is unresolved. The CDR3 covers 13 residues. Germline CDR1 and CDR2: GTSNPN and SVGIG (reference sequence). V shed 2 bases and J shed 2 bases, with 9 bases lying between them.

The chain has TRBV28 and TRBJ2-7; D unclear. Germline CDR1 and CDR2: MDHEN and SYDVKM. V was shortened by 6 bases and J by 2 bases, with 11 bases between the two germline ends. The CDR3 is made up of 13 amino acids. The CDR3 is CASRLTITYEQYF. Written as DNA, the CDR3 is TGTGCCAGCAGGTTAACTATTACCTACGAGCAGTACTTC.

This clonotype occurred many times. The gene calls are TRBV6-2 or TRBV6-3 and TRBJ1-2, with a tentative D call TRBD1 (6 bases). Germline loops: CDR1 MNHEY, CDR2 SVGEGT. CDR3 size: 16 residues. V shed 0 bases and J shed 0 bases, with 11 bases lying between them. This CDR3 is CASSYSPGQTNYGYTF. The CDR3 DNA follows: TGTGCCAGCAGTTACTCGCCCGGACAGACTAACTATGGCTACACCTTC.

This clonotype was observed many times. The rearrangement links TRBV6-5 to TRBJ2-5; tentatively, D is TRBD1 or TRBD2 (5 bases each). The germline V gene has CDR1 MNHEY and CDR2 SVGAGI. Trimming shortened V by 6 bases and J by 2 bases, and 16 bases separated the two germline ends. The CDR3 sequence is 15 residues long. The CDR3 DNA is TGTGCCAGCAGCAGGGACGGAACCCGTCAAGAGACCCAGTACTTC. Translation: CASSRDGTRQETQYF.

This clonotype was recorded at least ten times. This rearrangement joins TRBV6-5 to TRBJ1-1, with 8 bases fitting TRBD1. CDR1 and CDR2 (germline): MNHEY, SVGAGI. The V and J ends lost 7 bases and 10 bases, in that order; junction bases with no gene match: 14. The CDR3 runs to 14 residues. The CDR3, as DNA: TGTGCCAGCACCAACCCCAGGGGGCCCGGGAGAGCTTTCTTT. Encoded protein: CASTNPRGPGRAFF.

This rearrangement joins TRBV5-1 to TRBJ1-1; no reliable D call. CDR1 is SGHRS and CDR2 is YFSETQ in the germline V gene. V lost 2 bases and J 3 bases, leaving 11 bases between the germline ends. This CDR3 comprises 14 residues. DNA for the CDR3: TGCGCCAGCAGCTTAGAGCCCTTCGACACTGAAGCTTTCTTT. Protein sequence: CASSLEPFDTEAFF.

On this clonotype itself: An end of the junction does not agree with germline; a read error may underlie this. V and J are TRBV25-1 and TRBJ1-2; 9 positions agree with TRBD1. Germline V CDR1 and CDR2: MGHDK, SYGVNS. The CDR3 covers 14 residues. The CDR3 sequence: CASSDNRGLRGYTF. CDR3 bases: TGTGCCAGCAGTGACAACAGGGGGCTTAGAGGCTACACGTTC.